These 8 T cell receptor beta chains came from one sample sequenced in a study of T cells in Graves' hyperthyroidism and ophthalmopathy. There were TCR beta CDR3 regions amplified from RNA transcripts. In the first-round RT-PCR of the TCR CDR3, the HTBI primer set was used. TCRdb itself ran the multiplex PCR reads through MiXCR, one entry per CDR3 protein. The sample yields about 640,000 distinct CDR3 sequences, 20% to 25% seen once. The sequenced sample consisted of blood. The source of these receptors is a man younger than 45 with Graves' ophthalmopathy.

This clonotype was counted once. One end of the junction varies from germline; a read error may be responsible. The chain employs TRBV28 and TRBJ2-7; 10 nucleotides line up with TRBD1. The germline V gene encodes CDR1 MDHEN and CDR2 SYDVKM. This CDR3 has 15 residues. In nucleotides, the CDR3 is TGTGCCAGCAGAGGGTCCGACAGGGGGCTCTACGAGCGGTACTTC. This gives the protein CASRGSDRGLYERYF.

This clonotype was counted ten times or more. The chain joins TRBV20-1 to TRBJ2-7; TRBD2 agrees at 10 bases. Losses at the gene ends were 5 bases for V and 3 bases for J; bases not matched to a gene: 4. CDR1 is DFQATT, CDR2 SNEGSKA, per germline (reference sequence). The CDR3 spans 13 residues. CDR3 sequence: CSAPRLAGYEQYF. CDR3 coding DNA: TGCAGTGCTCCTCGACTAGCGGGCTACGAGCAGTACTTC.

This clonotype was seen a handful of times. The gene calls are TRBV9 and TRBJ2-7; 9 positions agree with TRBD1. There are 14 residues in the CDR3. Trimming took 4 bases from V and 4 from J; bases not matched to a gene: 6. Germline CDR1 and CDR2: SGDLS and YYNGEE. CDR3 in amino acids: CASSRKDRGYEQYF. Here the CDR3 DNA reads TGTGCCAGCAGCCGAAAGGACAGGGGTTACGAGCAGTACTTC. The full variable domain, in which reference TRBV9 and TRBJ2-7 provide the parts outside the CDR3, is DSGVTQTPKHLITATGQRVTLRCSPRSGDLSVYWYQQSLDQGLQFLIQYYNGEERAKGNILERFSAQQFPDLHSELNLSSLELGDSALYFCASSRKDRGYEQYFGPGTRLTVT.

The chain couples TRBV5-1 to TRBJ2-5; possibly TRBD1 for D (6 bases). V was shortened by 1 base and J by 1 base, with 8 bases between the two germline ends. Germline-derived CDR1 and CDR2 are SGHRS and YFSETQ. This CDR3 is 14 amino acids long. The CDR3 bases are TGCGCCAGCAGCTTGAGGGACACCCAAGAGACCCAGTACTTC. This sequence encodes CASSLRDTQETQYF.

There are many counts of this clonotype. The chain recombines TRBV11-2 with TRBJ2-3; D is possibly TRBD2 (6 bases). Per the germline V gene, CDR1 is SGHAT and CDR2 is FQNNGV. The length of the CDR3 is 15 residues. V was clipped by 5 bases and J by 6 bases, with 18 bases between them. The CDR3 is CASSPPTGRYDTQYF. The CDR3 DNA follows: TGTGCCAGCAGCCCCCCAACCGGGAGATACGATACGCAGTATTTT. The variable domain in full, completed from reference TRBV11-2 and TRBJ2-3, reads EAGVAQSPRYKIIEKRQSVAFWCNPISGHATLYWYQQILGQGPKLLIQFQNNGVVDDSQLPKDRFSAERLKGVDSTLKIQPAKLEDSAVYLCASSPPTGRYDTQYFGPGTRLTVL.

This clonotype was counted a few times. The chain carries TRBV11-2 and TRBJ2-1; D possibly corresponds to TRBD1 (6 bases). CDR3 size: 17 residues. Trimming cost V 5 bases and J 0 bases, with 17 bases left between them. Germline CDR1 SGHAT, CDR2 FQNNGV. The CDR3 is CASSPHGGGSSYNEQFF. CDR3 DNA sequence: TGTGCCAGCAGCCCCCATGGGGGCGGTAGCTCCTACAATGAGCAGTTCTTC.

This chain's CDR3 is CASGTPTDYGYTF. The CDR3 nucleotides are TGTGCCAGCGGAACCCCGACAGACTATGGCTACACCTTC. The chain employs TRBV25-1 and TRBJ1-2; D is perhaps TRBD1 (5 bases). The CDR3 length is 13 residues. Per the germline V gene, CDR1 is MGHDK and CDR2 is SYGVNS. Trimming took 8 bases from V and 3 from J, leaving 13 bases between them.

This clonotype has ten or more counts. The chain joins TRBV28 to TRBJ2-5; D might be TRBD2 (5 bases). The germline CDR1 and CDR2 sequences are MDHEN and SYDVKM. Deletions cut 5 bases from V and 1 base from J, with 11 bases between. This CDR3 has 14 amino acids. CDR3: CASSPSRGQETQYF. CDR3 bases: TGTGCCAGCAGTCCCAGCCGGGGCCAAGAGACCCAGTACTTC.